The 16 T cell receptor beta chains below all came from one sample that was sequenced in a study of T cell repertoires in cytomegalovirus infection. TCRdb processed the reads anew with MiXCR; each CDR3 protein has one entry. In the table there are about 320,000 distinct CDR3 sequences, 9% to 9.5% of which are singletons. Sequenced sample: PBMCs. These receptors were taken from a human donor in good health (CMV status not recorded). Some clones in this sample may be carry-over from other donors' samples.

This clonotype was counted only a few times. One end of the junction does not line up with germline, which may come from a read error. The V and J genes are TRBV6-1 and TRBJ2-2, with unresolved D. Germline assignment: CDR1 MNHNS and CDR2 SASEGT. The CDR3 covers 14 residues. CDR3 residues: CASSEATPDGELFF. The CDR3 bases are TGTGCCAGCAGCGAAGCGACCCCGGACGGGGAGCTGTTTTTT.

This clonotype occurred many times. This chain joins TRBV15 and TRBJ2-5; 10 bases match TRBD1. The CDR3 is made up of 15 amino acids. The V and J ends lost 3 bases and 5 bases, in that order; junction bases with no gene match: 6. Germline CDR1 LNHNV, CDR2 YYDKDF (reference sequence). CDR3 loop: CATSRDRGKAETQYF. The CDR3 DNA follows: TGTGCCACCAGCAGGGACAGGGGGAAGGCGGAGACCCAGTACTTC.

This clonotype was detected a few times. V and J are TRBV20-1 and TRBJ2-1; D is ambiguous. Trimming took 4 bases from V and 6 from J, leaving 22 bases between them. Per germline, CDR1 DFQATT and CDR2 SNEGSKA (reference sequence). This CDR3 is built from 16 residues. In DNA, the CDR3 is TGCAGTGCTAAAGCCCTCCGAAACCCACCGGCCAATGAGCAGTTCTTC. Translation: CSAKALRNPPANEQFF.

This clonotype was seen at least ten times. The chain joins TRBV6-6 to TRBJ2-7; D is uncertain. The CDR3 runs to 13 residues. Germline loops: CDR1 MNHNY, CDR2 SVGAGI (reference sequence). V was pared by 0 bases and J by 9 bases, with 12 bases between. The CDR3 sequence: CASSYSPQNGQYF. For the CDR3, the DNA is TGTGCCAGCAGTTACTCTCCCCAAAACGGGCAGTACTTC.

The chain is built from TRBV7-6 and TRBJ2-1; 11 bases are a match to TRBD1. The CDR3 extends over 16 amino acids. Germline V gives CDR1 SGHVS, CDR2 FNYEAQ. V shed 4 bases, J shed 3 bases, and the junction held 5 bases outside the gene matches. CDR3 bases: TGTGCCAGCAGCTACCAGGGGACAGGGGGCTACAATGAGCAGTTCTTC. Protein sequence: CASSYQGTGGYNEQFF.

The CDR3 loop reads CASSHAGTALNYGYTF. The CDR3 nucleotides read TGCGCCAGCAGCCACGCCGGGACAGCCTTAAACTATGGCTACACCTTC. The V call is TRBV4-3, the J call TRBJ1-2; the match to TRBD1 covers 7 bases. The CDR3 runs to 16 residues. The J segment lost 2 bases and the V segment lost 3 bases, leaving 9 bases of the junction unmatched. The V gene's germline CDR1 is LGHNA and CDR2 YSLEER.

This clonotype was picked up many times. The rearrangement links TRBV7-8 to TRBJ1-1; TRBD1 matches at 8 bases. V lost 3 bases to trimming and J lost 7 bases; unmatched junction nucleotides: 10. This CDR3 is built from 15 residues. Germline loops: CDR1 SGHVS, CDR2 FQNEAQ. This chain's CDR3 is CASSFRQGNINEAFF. The CDR3 bases are TGTGCCAGCAGCTTCAGACAGGGGAACATCAATGAAGCTTTCTTT.

This clonotype occurred a few times. V gene TRBV20-1 combines with J gene TRBJ1-2; D call uncertain. Germline CDR1 and CDR2: DFQATT and SNEGSKA (reference sequence). The V end was cut by 0 bases, the J end by 0 bases, with 11 bases between. This CDR3 spans 15 amino acids. CDR3 in DNA: TGCAGTGCTAGAGATACGGCCAGAGCTAACTATGGCTACACCTTC. This translates into CSARDTARANYGYTF.

This clonotype was found a few times. This chain joins TRBV18 and TRBJ1-1, with D unclear. Trimming pared 3 bases from V and 0 bases from J, leaving 11 bases between. The germline gives CDR1 KGHSH, CDR2 LQKENI. There are 15 residues in the CDR3. CDR3 in DNA: TGTGCCAGCTCACCCAGAGACAAGATGAACACTGAAGCTTTCTTT. Amino acid sequence: CASSPRDKMNTEAFF.

The chain has TRBV4-3 and TRBJ1-2; D possibly corresponds to TRBD1 (5 bases). The germline V gene encodes CDR1 LGHNA and CDR2 YSLEER. Trimming took off 0 bases at V and 4 bases at J, with 12 bases between the two ends. The CDR3 runs 15 residues. The CDR3 sequence: CASSQELQGAYGYTF. Written as DNA, the CDR3 is TGCGCCAGCAGCCAAGAACTCCAGGGTGCCTATGGCTACACCTTC.

This clonotype was seen many times. This chain connects TRBV7-2 to TRBJ2-1; no definite D call. Germline CDR1 SGHTA, CDR2 FQGNSA. V was clipped by 5 bases and J by 9 bases, with 17 bases between them. The CDR3 contains 14 residues. CDR3 nucleotides: TGTGCCAGCAGCCCACGGACCACTCAAGTTGAGCAGTTCTTC. It codes for CASSPRTTQVEQFF.

The genes are TRBV28 and TRBJ1-2, with D unclear. The CDR3 runs 12 residues. Germline-derived CDR1 and CDR2 are MDHEN and SYDVKM. CDR3 region: CATHATNYGYTF. CDR3 nucleotides: TGTGCTACCCACGCTACTAACTATGGCTACACCTTC.

This clonotype was recorded at least ten times. The chain links TRBV20-1 to TRBJ1-4; D might be TRBD1 (6 bases). Between the trimmed V and J ends, which lost 0 bases and 6 bases, there was a span of 11 bases. CDR1 and CDR2 from the germline V gene are DFQATT and SNEGSKA (reference sequence). CDR3 size: 14 residues. For the CDR3, the DNA is TGCAGTGCTAGAGATAACAGGGCTGATGAAAAACTGTTTTTT. This sequence encodes CSARDNRADEKLFF.

This clonotype was picked up a small number of times. The chain uses TRBV27 and TRBJ2-4, with D possibly matching TRBD1 (5 bases). CDR3 length equals 12 residues. V was shortened by 5 bases and J by 6 bases, with 8 bases between the two germline ends. The germline V gene encodes CDR1 MNHEY and CDR2 SMNVEV (reference sequence). CDR3 protein: CASSNRGNIQYF. CDR3 nucleotides: TGTGCCAGCAGTAATAGGGGAAACATTCAGTACTTC.

This clonotype was seen repeatedly, ten times or more. The chain couples TRBV20-1 to TRBJ2-2; 7 bases align to TRBD1. The V gene end was trimmed by 0 bases and the J gene end by 5 bases; junction bases not matched to a gene: 6. CDR3 length equals 15 residues. Germline lookup yields CDR1 DFQATT and CDR2 SNEGSKA (reference sequence). The CDR3 region is CSARDYRDRTGELFF. The CDR3 nucleotides are TGCAGTGCTAGAGATTACCGGGACAGAACCGGGGAGCTGTTTTTT.

This clonotype was detected a few times. The rearrangement joins TRBV4-1 to TRBJ1-5; D unresolved. V lost 1 base and J 10 bases, leaving 11 bases between the germline ends. CDR1 and CDR2 from the germline V gene are MGHRA and YSYEKL. CDR3 length: 13 residues. Here the CDR3 reads CASSQVPPQPQHF. The CDR3 nucleotides read TGCGCCAGCAGCCAAGTCCCGCCGCAACCCCAGCATTTT.